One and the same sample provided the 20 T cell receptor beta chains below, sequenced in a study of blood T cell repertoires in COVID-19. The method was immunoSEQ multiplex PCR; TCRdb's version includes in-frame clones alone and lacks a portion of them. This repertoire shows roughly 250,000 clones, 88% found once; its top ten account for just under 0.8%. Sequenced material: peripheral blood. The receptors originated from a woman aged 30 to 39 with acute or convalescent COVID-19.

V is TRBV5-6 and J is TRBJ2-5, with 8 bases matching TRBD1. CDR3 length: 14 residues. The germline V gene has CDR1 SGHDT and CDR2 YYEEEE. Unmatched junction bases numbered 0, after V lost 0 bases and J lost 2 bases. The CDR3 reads CASSLDRGQETQYF. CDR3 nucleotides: TGTGCCAGCAGCTTGGACAGGGGGCAAGAGACCCAGTACTTC.

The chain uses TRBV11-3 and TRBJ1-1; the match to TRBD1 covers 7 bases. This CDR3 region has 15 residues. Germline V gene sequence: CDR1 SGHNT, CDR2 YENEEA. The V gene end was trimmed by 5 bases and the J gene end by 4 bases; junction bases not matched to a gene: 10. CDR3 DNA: TGTGCCAGCAGCCCGACAACAGGGGCGAGCACTGAAGCTTTCTTT. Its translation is CASSPTTGASTEAFF.

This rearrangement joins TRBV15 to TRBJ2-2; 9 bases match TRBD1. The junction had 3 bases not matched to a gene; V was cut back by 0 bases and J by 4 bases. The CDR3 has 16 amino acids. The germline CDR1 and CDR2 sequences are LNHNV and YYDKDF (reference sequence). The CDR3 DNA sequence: TGTGCCACCAGCAGAGATGGGACAGGGCGCACCGGGGAGCTGTTTTTT. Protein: CATSRDGTGRTGELFF.

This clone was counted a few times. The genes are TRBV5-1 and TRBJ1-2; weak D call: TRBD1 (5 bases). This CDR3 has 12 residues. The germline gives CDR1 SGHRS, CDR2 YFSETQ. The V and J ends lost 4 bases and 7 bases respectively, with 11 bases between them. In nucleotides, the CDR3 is TGCGCCAGCAGCGGTCAGGGAGGTGGCTACACCTTC. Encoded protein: CASSGQGGGYTF.

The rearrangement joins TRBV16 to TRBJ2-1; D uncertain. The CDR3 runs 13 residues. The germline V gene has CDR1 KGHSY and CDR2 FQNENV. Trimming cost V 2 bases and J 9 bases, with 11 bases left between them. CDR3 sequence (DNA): TGTGCCAGCAGCCAAATAGCCGCCAGTGAGCAGTTCTTC. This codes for CASSQIAASEQFF.

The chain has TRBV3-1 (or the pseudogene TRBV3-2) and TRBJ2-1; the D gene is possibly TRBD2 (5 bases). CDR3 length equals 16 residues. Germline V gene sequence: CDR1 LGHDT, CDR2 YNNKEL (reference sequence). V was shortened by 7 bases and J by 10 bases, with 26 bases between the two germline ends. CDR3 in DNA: TGTGCCAGCATGGGTTGGAGTTCGAGGGAGCGCGCAGAGCAGTTCTTC. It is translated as CASMGWSSRERAEQFF.

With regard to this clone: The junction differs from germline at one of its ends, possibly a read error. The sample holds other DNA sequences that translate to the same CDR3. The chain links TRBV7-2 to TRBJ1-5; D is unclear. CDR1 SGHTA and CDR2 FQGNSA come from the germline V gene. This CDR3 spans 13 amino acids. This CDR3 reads CASSLVGNQPQHF. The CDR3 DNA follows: TGTGCCAGCAGCTTAGTGGGCAACCAGCCCCAGCATTTT. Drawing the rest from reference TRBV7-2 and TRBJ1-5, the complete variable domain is GAGVSQSPSNKVTEKGKDVELRCDPISGHTALYWYRQSLGQGLEFLIYFQGNSAPDKSGLPSDRFSAERTGGSVSTLTIQRTQQEDSAVYLCASSLVGNQPQHFGDGTRLSIL.

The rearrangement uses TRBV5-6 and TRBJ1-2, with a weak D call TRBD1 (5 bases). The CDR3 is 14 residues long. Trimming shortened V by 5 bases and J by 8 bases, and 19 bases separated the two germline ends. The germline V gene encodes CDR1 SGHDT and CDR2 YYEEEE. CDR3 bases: TGTGCCAGCAGATCCCACCCCGGGGGTGAAGGCTACACCTTC. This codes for CASRSHPGGEGYTF. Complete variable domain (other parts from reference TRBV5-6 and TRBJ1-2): DAGVTQSPTHLIKTRGQQVTLRCSPKSGHDTVSWYQQALGQGPQFIFQYYEEEERQRGNFPDRFSGHQFPNYSSELNVNALLLGDSALYLCASRSHPGGEGYTFGSGTRLTVV.

For the CDR3, the DNA is TGTGCCAGCAGCGTACAGAACAACGTCCTGACTTTC. Translation gives CASSVQNNVLTF. The rearrangement uses TRBV9 and TRBJ2-6; unclear D gene. Germline values: CDR1 SGDLS, CDR2 YYNGEE. The CDR3 runs to 12 residues. With 1 base removed from V and 9 bases from J, the gap between germline ends came to 5 bases.

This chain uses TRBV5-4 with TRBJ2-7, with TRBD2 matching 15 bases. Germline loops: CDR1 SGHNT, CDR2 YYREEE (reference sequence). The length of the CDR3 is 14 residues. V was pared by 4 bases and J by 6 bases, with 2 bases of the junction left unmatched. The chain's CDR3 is CASSMGLAGGEQYF. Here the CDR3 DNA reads TGTGCCAGCAGCATGGGACTAGCGGGAGGCGAGCAGTACTTC.

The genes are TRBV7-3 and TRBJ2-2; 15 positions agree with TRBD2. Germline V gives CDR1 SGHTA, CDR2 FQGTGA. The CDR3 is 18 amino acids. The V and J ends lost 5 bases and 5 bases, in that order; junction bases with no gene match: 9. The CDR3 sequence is CASSPYGLAGGGTGELFF. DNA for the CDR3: TGTGCCAGCAGCCCGTACGGACTAGCGGGAGGGGGTACCGGGGAGCTGTTTTTT. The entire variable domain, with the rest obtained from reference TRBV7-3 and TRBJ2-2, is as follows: GAGVSQTPSNKVTEKGKYVELRCDPISGHTALYWYRQSLGQGPEFLIYFQGTGAADDSGLPNDRFFAVRPEGSVSTLKIQRTERGDSAVYLCASSPYGLAGGGTGELFFGEGSRLTVL.

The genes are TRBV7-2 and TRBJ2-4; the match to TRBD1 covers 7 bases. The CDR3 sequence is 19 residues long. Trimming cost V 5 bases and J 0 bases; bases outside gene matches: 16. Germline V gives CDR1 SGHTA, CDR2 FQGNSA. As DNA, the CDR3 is TGTGCCAGCAGCCCTAGTACAGGGGTTCCTATACTAGCCAAAAACATTCAGTACTTC. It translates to CASSPSTGVPILAKNIQYF.

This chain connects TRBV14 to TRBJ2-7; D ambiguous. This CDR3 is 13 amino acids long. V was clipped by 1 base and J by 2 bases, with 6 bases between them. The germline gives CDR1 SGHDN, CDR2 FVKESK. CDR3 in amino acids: CASSQGDAYEQYF. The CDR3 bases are TGTGCCAGCAGCCAAGGAGATGCCTACGAGCAGTACTTC. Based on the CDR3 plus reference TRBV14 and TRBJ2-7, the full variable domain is EAGVTQFPSHSVIEKGQTVTLRCDPISGHDNLYWYRRVMGKEIKFLLHFVKESKQDESGMPNNRFLAERTGGTYSTLKVQPAELEDSGVYFCASSQGDAYEQYFGPGTRLTVT.

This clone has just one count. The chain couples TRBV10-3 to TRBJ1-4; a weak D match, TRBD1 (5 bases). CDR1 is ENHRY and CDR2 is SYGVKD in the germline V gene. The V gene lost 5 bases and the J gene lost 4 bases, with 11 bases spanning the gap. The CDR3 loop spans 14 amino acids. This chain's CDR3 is CAISRAGINEKLFF. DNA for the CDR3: TGTGCCATCAGTCGGGCAGGGATTAATGAAAAACTGTTTTTT.

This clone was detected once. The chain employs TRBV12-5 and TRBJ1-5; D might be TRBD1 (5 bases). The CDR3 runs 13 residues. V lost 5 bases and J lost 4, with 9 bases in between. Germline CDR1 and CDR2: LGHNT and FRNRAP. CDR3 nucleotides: TGTGCTAGTGGTACGAACAGGAATCAGCCCCAGCATTTT. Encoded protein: CASGTNRNQPQHF.

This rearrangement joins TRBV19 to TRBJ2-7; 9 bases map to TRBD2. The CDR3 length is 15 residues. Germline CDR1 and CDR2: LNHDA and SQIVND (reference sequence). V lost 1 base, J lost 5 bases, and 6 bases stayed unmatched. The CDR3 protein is CASSIAASGTDEQYF. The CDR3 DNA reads TGTGCCAGTAGTATAGCAGCTAGCGGGACAGACGAGCAGTACTTC.

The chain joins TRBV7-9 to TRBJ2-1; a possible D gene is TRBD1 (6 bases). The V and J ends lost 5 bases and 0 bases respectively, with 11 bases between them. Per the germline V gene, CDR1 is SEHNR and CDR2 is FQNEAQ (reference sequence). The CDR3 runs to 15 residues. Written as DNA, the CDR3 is TGTGCCAGCAGCACGAGGGGGAGCTCCTACAATGAGCAGTTCTTC. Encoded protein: CASSTRGSSYNEQFF.

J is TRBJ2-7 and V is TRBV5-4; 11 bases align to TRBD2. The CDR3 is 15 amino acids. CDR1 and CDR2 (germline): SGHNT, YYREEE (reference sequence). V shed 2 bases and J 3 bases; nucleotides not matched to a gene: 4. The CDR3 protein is CASSFRLAGSYEQYF. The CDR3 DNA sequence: TGTGCCAGCAGCTTCAGACTAGCGGGAAGCTACGAGCAGTACTTC.

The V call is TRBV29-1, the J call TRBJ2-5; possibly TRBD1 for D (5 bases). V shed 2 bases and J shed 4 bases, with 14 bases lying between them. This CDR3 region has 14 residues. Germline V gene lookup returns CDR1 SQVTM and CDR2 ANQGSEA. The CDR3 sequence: CSVEWAGKPETQYF. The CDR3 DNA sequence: TGCAGCGTTGAATGGGCAGGGAAGCCAGAGACCCAGTACTTC.

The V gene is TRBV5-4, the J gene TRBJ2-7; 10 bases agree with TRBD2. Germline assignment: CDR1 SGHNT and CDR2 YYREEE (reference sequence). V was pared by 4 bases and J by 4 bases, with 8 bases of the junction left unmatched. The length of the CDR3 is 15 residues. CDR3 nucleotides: TGTGCCAGCAGCAAACCTAGCGGGAGAGGTTACGAGCAGTACTTC. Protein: CASSKPSGRGYEQYF.